This T cell receptor beta chain appears in the sequencing data of a study of identical twins. Study-wide results and caveats: A lower insertion count was a feature of abundant cord blood beta clonotypes, with no such feature in memory repertoires.

TCRdb reprocessed the 5' RACE reads with MiXCR, giving one entry per CDR3 protein. The top ten hold around 1.9% of the sample, which has more than 650,000 distinct CDR3 sequences, roughly 6% seen once. CDR1 is SGHDN, CDR2 FVKESK, per germline. Trimming removed 11 bases from V and 4 bases from J; junction bases left unmatched: 26. The CDR3 sequence is 20 residues long. This clonotype appeared a few times. Its specificity is unknown. Source material: naive T cells sorted from blood. The TCR sequence derives from a man younger than 35 in good health. The V gene is TRBV14, the J gene TRBJ2-1, with TRBD2 identical over 10 bases. In DNA, the CDR3 is TGTGCCGCCGAGGGAATATTGGCTAGCGGGAGTTTAAGGCCATACAATGAGCAGTTCTTC. The encoded protein is CAAEGILASGSLRPYNEQFF.